These 22 T cell receptor beta chains were all obtained from the same sample, sequenced in a study of blood T cells in healthy people across ages. A second PCR, run for about 6 to 11 cycles, used a sample-barcoded 5' primer plus a J-beta primer mix. Via MiXCR, TCRdb re-called the 5' RACE reads, giving one row per CDR3 protein. The table includes 700,000 to 800,000 distinct CDR3 sequences, roughly 47% detected once. Sequenced material: blood. These receptor sequences come from a woman aged 55-69 years in good health.

CDR3 region: CAISVEEADGTGYNEQYF. CDR3 DNA sequence: TGTGCCATCAGTGTTGAGGAGGCTGACGGGACAGGGTACAATGAGCAGTACTTC. The chain carries TRBV10-3 and TRBJ2-5; 9 bases align to TRBD1. The CDR3 totals 18 residues. J gave up 11 bases and V 4 bases, and 23 bases lay outside the gene matches. Looked up from germline, CDR1 is ENHRY and CDR2 is SYGVKD.

At least ten counts were recorded for this clonotype. The chain carries TRBV7-6 and TRBJ2-5, with D perhaps TRBD2 (6 bases). The germline V gene has CDR1 SGHVS and CDR2 FNYEAQ. This CDR3 comprises 14 residues. The ends were cut back, 6 bases at V and 5 bases at J, with 16 bases in the middle. The CDR3 sequence: CASRPAGPMETQYF. CDR3 in DNA: TGTGCCAGCAGACCGGCGGGGCCTATGGAGACCCAGTACTTC. Complete variable domain (other parts from reference TRBV7-6 and TRBJ2-5): GAGVSQSPRYKVTKRGQDVALRCDPISGHVSLYWYRQALGQGPEFLTYFNYEAQQDKSGLPNDRFSAERPEGSISTLTIQRTEQRDSAMYRCASRPAGPMETQYFGPGTRLLVL.

The gene calls are TRBV7-8 and TRBJ1-5; D is undetermined. Germline lookup yields CDR1 SGHVS and CDR2 FQNEAQ. There are 16 residues in the CDR3. V was pared by 1 base and J by 4 bases, with 14 bases between. The CDR3 bases are TGTGCCAGCAGCTTAGGCCGACTCCCCCCGAATCAGCCCCAGCATTTT. It encodes CASSLGRLPPNQPQHF.

This clonotype was seen a handful of times. The chain links TRBV4-2 to TRBJ2-6, with a tentative D call TRBD1 (6 bases). The CDR3 consists of 16 residues. V gave up 1 base and J gave up 3 bases, with 10 bases separating them. Per germline, CDR1 LGHNA and CDR2 YNFKEQ. The CDR3 nucleotides are TGTGCCAGCAGCCAAGGAAAGACAGGTGGGGCCAACGTCCTGACTTTC. This codes for CASSQGKTGGANVLTF.

On this clonotype itself: One junction end does not reproduce the germline sequence, and a read error may be involved. V usage is TRBV6-4 and J usage is TRBJ2-3, with 7 bases fitting TRBD2. CDR3 length equals 14 residues. Germline V CDR1 and CDR2: MRHNA, SNTAGT. In nucleotides, the CDR3 is TGTGTCAGCAGTGTGGCGGGGGACACAGATACGCAGTATTTT. It is translated as CVSSVAGDTDTQYF.

This clonotype has just a few counts. The gene calls are TRBV7-6 and TRBJ2-5, with D tentatively TRBD1 (7 bases). The V and J ends lost 3 bases and 4 bases respectively, with 39 bases between them. Germline CDR1 is SGHVS and CDR2 is FNYEAQ. CDR3 length: 23 amino acids. CDR3 in amino acids: CASSFTPPWVTGPSGGGRETQYF. The DNA of the CDR3 is TGTGCCAGCAGCTTTACCCCCCCATGGGTGACAGGGCCCAGCGGAGGGGGTAGAGAGACCCAGTACTTC.

This clonotype was detected only once. V is TRBV4-2 and J is TRBJ2-5; D might be TRBD2 (5 bases). The CDR3 is made up of 14 amino acids. Trimming cost V 4 bases and J 6 bases, with 15 bases left between them. The germline V gene encodes CDR1 LGHNA and CDR2 YNFKEQ. CDR3 DNA sequence: TGTGCCAGCAGCCGAGGACTGAGCCCCCAGACCCAGTACTTC. Its translation is CASSRGLSPQTQYF.

The chain uses TRBV29-1 and TRBJ1-2, with D uncertain. This CDR3 comprises 10 residues. V lost 5 bases to trimming and J lost 3 bases, with 4 bases between them. Per germline, CDR1 SQVTM and CDR2 ANQGSEA. As DNA, the CDR3 is TGCAGCGTTTACGACTATGGCTACACCTTC. As protein: CSVYDYGYTF.

This clonotype turned up a few times. V is TRBV29-1 and J is TRBJ2-2; 9 bases map to TRBD1. There are 14 residues in the CDR3. Trimming cost V 7 bases and J 0 bases; bases outside gene matches: 3. CDR1 is SQVTM, CDR2 ANQGSEA, per germline. The CDR3 nucleotides read TGCAGCGCCCGGGACAGGGCGAACACCGGGGAGCTGTTTTTT. Its translation is CSARDRANTGELFF.

This chain links TRBV7-3 with TRBJ2-5; 9 bases map to TRBD2. The CDR3 runs to 15 residues. Trimming took 5 bases from V and 11 from J; bases not matched to a gene: 15. Per the germline V gene, CDR1 is SGHTA and CDR2 is FQGTGA. The CDR3 nucleotides are TGTGCCAGCAGCCCGACCGGGACTAGCACATACGGGCAGTACTTC. This sequence encodes CASSPTGTSTYGQYF. Drawing the rest from reference TRBV7-3 and TRBJ2-5, the complete variable domain is GAGVSQTPSNKVTEKGKYVELRCDPISGHTALYWYRQSLGQGPEFLIYFQGTGAADDSGLPNDRFFAVRPEGSVSTLKIQRTERGDSAVYLCASSPTGTSTYGQYFGPGTRLLVL.

The chain links TRBV28 to TRBJ2-1; weak D call: TRBD2 (6 bases). The DNA end is a closer match to TRBJ2-7, so the J assignment may be wrong. Germline-derived CDR1 and CDR2 are MDHEN and SYDVKM. The CDR3 is 15 residues long. DNA of the CDR3: TGTGCCAGCAGTTCCCTTGCGGGGACCTACAATGAGCAGTACTTC. Protein sequence: CASSSLAGTYNEQYF.

V gene TRBV28 combines with J gene TRBJ1-2, with D perhaps TRBD1 (5 bases). Germline V lookup: CDR1 MDHEN, CDR2 SYDVKM. Deletions cut 5 bases from V and 7 bases from J, with 17 bases between. The CDR3 length is 14 residues. The CDR3 loop reads CASSGGYRSGGYTF. The CDR3 nucleotides are TGTGCCAGCAGTGGAGGGTACAGGTCTGGTGGCTACACCTTC.

This clonotype showed up just once. V usage is TRBV30 and J usage is TRBJ2-5; 8 nucleotides agree with TRBD1. Matching the DNA end better, TRBJ2-7 makes the J call doubtful. CDR1 GTSNPN and CDR2 SVGIG come from the germline V gene (reference sequence). The CDR3 runs 15 residues. CDR3: CAWRETGQGNYEQYF. Written as DNA, the CDR3 is TGTGCCTGGAGAGAGACCGGACAGGGAAACTACGAGCAGTACTTC.

This clonotype was counted between two and nine times. This chain uses TRBV5-6 with TRBJ2-3; 8 positions agree with TRBD1. The CDR3 consists of 14 residues. V lost 5 bases to trimming and J lost 7 bases; unmatched junction nucleotides: 9. CDR1 and CDR2 from the germline V gene are SGHDT and YYEEEE. The DNA of the CDR3 is TGTGCCAGCAGGCCGACAGGGGAACGAAATACGCAGTATTTT. Translated, it gives CASRPTGERNTQYF.

The rearrangement links TRBV3-1 to TRBJ2-7; 7 bases fit TRBD1. The J call may be mistaken, given a closer DNA end match to TRBJ2-5. CDR1 is LGHDT, CDR2 YNNKEL, per germline (reference sequence). This CDR3 has 14 amino acids. This chain's CDR3 is CASSQGQGKETQYF. DNA of the CDR3: TGTGCCAGCAGCCAAGGACAGGGCAAAGAGACCCAGTACTTC.

The chain joins TRBV12-3 or TRBV12-4 to TRBJ2-5; D gene uncertain. V dropped 4 bases and J dropped 11 bases, with 11 bases sitting between them. The length of the CDR3 is 11 residues. The CDR3 spells CASSSFREQYF. The CDR3 nucleotides are TGTGCCAGCAGTTCGTTTCGTGAGCAGTACTTC.

The chain employs TRBV20-1 and TRBJ2-5; D tentatively fits TRBD1 or TRBD2 (5 bases each). The length of the CDR3 is 16 residues. Looked up from germline, CDR1 is DFQATT and CDR2 is SNEGSKA (reference sequence). V was shortened by 0 bases and J by 2 bases, with 16 bases between the two germline ends. The CDR3 DNA reads as TGCAGTGCTAGAGATCCGGGACGGAACGTTCAAGAGACCCAGTACTTC. Protein sequence: CSARDPGRNVQETQYF.

The chain carries TRBV30 and TRBJ2-7; tentative D call: TRBD2 (5 bases). V gave up 4 bases and J gave up 2 bases, with 6 bases separating them. Germline loops: CDR1 GTSNPN, CDR2 SVGIG (reference sequence). The CDR3 sequence is 11 residues long. The CDR3 is CAWTRAYEQYF. The DNA for the CDR3 is TGTGCCTGGACGAGGGCCTACGAGCAGTACTTC.

J is TRBJ1-4 and V is TRBV10-3; the D is unclear. Germline loops: CDR1 ENHRY, CDR2 SYGVKD. The CDR3 contains 13 residues. Trimming left V 2 bases short and J 7 bases short, with 8 bases between. CDR3 residues: CAISEGVGEKLFF. In nucleotides, the CDR3 is TGTGCCATCAGTGAGGGAGTAGGTGAAAAACTGTTTTTT.

This clonotype was seen only a few times. The V and J genes are TRBV18 and TRBJ2-7, with D possibly being TRBD1 (7 bases). The CDR3 extends over 14 amino acids. CDR1 and CDR2 from the germline V gene are KGHSH and LQKENI. V shed 5 bases and J shed 0 bases, with 11 bases lying between them. The CDR3 DNA reads as TGTGCCAGCTCAGTCAGGGGGGTCTCCTACGAGCAGTACTTC. As protein: CASSVRGVSYEQYF. Complete variable domain (other parts from reference TRBV18 and TRBJ2-7): NAGVMQNPRHLVRRRGQEARLRCSPMKGHSHVYWYRQLPEEGLKFMVYLQKENIIDESGMPKERFSAEFPKEGPSILRIQQVVRGDSAAYFCASSVRGVSYEQYFGPGTRLTVT.

J is TRBJ1-5 and V is TRBV4-1; D is unresolved. Trimming removed 0 bases from V and 7 bases from J, with 13 bases in between. CDR3 length: 15 amino acids. Per germline, CDR1 MGHRA and CDR2 YSYEKL. Here the CDR3 DNA reads TGCGCCAGCAGCCAAGAATCGAGGCAAGGGCAGCCCCAGCATTTT. Protein product: CASSQESRQGQPQHF.

J is TRBJ2-3 and V is TRBV9; TRBD2 aligns across 7 bases. From germline, CDR1 is SGDLS and CDR2 YYNGEE. The V segment lost 2 bases and the J segment 2 bases; nucleotides outside the gene matches: 5. The CDR3 contains 15 residues. The CDR3 DNA sequence: TGTGCCAGCAGCGTCTCTAGCGGCCTCACAGATACGCAGTATTTT. Translated, it gives CASSVSSGLTDTQYF.